This is a list of T cell receptor beta chains from one sample in a study of cytomegalovirus exposure and HLA in healthy donors. The table came from immunoSEQ multiplex PCR; TCRdb's copy has only in-frame clones and leaves some out. Of roughly 110,000 clones in the sample, 70% to 85% were seen once. The sequenced sample consisted of PBMCs. The receptors stem from a boy aged 5-17 years in good health and CMV-seronegative. The CDR3 runs from the conserved cysteine through the conserved F or W. D genes are given only for firm matches. Expanded clones get a size class; other rows say once, few or many, or leave the size out.

cdr3_aa,cdr3_nt,clone_size,j_call,v_call,cdr3_length,d_call
CASKRSGDGYTF,TGTGCCAGCAAGAGATCAGGGGATGGCTACACCTTC,.,TRBJ1-2,TRBV6-5,12,.
CASTRSRNTEAFF,TGTGCCAGCACCCGGTCACGGAACACTGAAGCTTTCTTT,few,TRBJ1-1,TRBV5-8,13,.
CASSTIHNEQFF,TGTGCCAGTAGTACTATCCACAATGAGCAGTTCTTC,.,TRBJ2-1,TRBV19,12,.
CASSPLDISRNTIYF,TGTGCCAGCAGCCCCCTTGACATCTCTCGAAACACCATATATTTT,few,TRBJ1-3,TRBV7-2,15,.
CASSLEATLPYEQYF,TGTGCCAGCAGCTTGGAAGCGACCCTCCCCTACGAGCAGTACTTC,.,TRBJ2-7,TRBV5-5,15,.
CASSSQGGNQPQHF,TGTGCCAGCAGCTCTCAGGGGGGCAATCAGCCCCAGCATTTT,few,TRBJ1-5,TRBV7-2,14,TRBD1
CASSQVRAGDMNTEAFF,TGCGCCAGCAGCCAAGTTCGCGCAGGTGATATGAACACTGAAGCTTTCTTT,.,TRBJ1-1,TRBV4-3,17,.
CASSPSRGNGYTF,TGTGCCAGCAGCCCCTCCAGGGGAAATGGCTACACCTTC,.,TRBJ1-2,TRBV28,13,.
CASSFLFGRSSYNEQFF,TGCGCCAGCAGCTTTCTTTTTGGGAGGAGCTCCTACAATGAGCAGTTCTTC,.,TRBJ2-1,TRBV5-1,17,.
CASRDFSTDTQYF,TGTGCCAGTAGAGACTTTAGCACAGATACGCAGTATTTT,few,TRBJ2-3,TRBV19,13,.
CARWTVNTGELFF,TGTGCCAGGTGGACAGTGAACACCGGGGAGCTGTTTTTT,.,TRBJ2-2,TRBV2,13,.
CASSWSSGNTIYF,TGTGCCAGCAGCTGGAGTTCTGGAAACACCATATATTTT,.,TRBJ1-3,TRBV5-4,13,.
CSVRDRAALEKLFF,TGCAGCGTGAGAGACAGGGCGGCGTTGGAAAAACTGTTTTTT,.,TRBJ1-4,TRBV29-1,14,TRBD1
CASRRTSLAHGYTF,TGTGCCAGCAGGCGGACAAGTCTGGCGCATGGCTACACCTTC,.,TRBJ1-2,TRBV6-4,14,.
CASTRDIYYEQYF,TGTGCCAGCACCCGGGACATCTACTACGAGCAGTACTTC,.,TRBJ2-7,TRBV6-6,13,.
CAWSHLDRGPLGTQYF,TGTGCCTGGAGCCATCTGGACAGGGGGCCCCTTGGAACGCAGTATTTT,.,TRBJ2-3,TRBV30,16,TRBD1
CASGGRESNQPQHF,TGTGCCAGCGGGGGACGGGAGTCTAATCAGCCCCAGCATTTT,.,TRBJ1-5,TRBV7-9,14,.
CASSQVVRGEAFF,TGTGCCAGCAGCCAGGTGGTCAGGGGTGAAGCTTTCTTT,few,TRBJ1-1,TRBV5-6,13,.
CSVGQDTQYF,TGCAGCGTTGGGCAAGATACGCAGTATTTT,.,TRBJ2-3,TRBV29-1,10,.